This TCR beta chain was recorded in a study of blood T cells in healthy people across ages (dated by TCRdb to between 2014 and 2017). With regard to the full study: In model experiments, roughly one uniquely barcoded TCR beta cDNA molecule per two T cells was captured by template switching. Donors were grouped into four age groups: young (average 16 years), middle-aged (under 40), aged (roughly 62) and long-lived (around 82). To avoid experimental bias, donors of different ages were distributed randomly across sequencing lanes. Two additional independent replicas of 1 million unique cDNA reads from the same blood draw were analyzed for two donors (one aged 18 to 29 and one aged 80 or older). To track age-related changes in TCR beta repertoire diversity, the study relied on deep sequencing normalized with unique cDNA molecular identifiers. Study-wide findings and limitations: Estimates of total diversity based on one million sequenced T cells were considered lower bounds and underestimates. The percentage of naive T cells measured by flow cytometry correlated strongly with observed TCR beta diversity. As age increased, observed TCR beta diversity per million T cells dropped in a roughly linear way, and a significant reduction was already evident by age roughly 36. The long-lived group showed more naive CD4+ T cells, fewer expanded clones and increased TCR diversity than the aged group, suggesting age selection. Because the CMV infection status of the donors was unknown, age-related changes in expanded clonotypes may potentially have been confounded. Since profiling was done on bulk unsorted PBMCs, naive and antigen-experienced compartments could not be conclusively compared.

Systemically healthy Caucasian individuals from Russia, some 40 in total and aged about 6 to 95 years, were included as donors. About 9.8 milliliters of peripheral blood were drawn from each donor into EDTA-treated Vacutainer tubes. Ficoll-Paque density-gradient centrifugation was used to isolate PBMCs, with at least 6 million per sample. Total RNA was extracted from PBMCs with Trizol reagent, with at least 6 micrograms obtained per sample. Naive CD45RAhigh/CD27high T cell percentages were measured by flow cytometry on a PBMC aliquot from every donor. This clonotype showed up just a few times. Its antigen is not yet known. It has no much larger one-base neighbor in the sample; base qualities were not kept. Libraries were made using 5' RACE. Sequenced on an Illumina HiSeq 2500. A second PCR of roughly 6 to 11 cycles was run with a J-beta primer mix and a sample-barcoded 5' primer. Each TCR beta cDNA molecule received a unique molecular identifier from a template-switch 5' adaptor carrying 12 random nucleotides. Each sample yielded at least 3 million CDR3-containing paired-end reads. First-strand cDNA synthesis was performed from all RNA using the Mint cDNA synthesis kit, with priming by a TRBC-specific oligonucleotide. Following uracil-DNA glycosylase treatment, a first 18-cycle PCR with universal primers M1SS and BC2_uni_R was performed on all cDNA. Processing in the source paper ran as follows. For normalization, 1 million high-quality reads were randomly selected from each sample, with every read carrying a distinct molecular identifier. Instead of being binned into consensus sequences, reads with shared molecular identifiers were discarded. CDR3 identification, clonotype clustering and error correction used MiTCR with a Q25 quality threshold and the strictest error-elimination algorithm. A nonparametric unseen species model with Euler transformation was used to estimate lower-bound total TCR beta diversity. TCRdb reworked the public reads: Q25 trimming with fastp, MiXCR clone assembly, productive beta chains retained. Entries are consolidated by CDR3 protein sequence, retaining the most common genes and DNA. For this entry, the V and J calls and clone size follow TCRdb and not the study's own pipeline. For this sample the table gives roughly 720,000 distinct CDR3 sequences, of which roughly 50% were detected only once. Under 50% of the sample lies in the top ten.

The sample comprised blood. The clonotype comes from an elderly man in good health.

For the CDR3, the sequence is CASSSADPFENIQYF. The DNA reads TGCGCCAGCAGCTCAGCGGACCCTTTTGAAAACATTCAGTACTTC. Recombination joined TRBV5-1 with TRBJ2-4; possibly the D gene is TRBD2, per 5 matching bases. From a lookup of the germline V gene, CDR1 and CDR2 are SGHRS and YFSETQ. V is pared back by 3 bases and J by 5 bases, with 15 bases lying between the germline termini. There are 15 amino acids in the CDR3, from cysteine to phenylalanine inclusive. Of the read, only the CDR3 DNA is kept; its 45 bases are in frame from base 1.